These T cell receptor beta chains were read from a single sample in a study of T and B cells in COVID-19 patients. TCRdb re-derived calls from the multiplex PCR reads in MiXCR, one entry per CDR3 protein. The repertoire holds around 6,600 distinct CDR3 sequences, around 32% seen once, with roughly a quarter in the top ten. What was sequenced was blood. Receptor source: a human donor who had recovered from COVID-19. Each CDR3 is given with its conserved first and last residue. D genes are given only for firm matches. Not all rows give a size; the values are once, few, many and, for expanded clones, a class.

TRBJ1-1 . . TRBV7-9 CASLKDEYEAFF TGTGCCTCCCTCAAAGATGAATACGAAGCTTTCTTT
TRBJ2-5 TRBD2 . TRBV5-6 CASSLTSGSKETQYF TGTGCCAGCAGCTTAACTAGCGGGTCGAAAGAGACCCAGTACTTC
TRBJ1-4 TRBD1 few TRBV5-6 CASSRRQGTNEKLFF TGTGCCAGCAGCCGGCGACAGGGGACTAATGAAAAACTGTTTTTT
TRBJ1-2 TRBD1 few TRBV18 CASSPTGETVRYTF TGTGCCAGCTCACCGACAGGGGAGACCGTGCGCTACACCTTC
TRBJ1-2 . few TRBV6-5 CASSYTPEGQVQNGYTF TGTGCCAGCAGTTACACCCCCGAGGGGCAAGTTCAGAATGGCTACACCTTC
TRBJ2-1 . . TRBV5-1 CASSRDSWQFF TGCGCCAGCAGCAGAGACAGTTGGCAGTTCTTC
TRBJ2-2 . medium-sized TRBV19 CASSIGAGARSTGELFF TGTGCCAGTAGTATAGGGGCAGGGGCGCGGTCTACCGGGGAGCTGTTTTTT
TRBJ2-1 . . TRBV4-1 CASSQVAGQLYF TGCGCCAGCAGCCAAGTCGCGGGACAGCTTTACTTC
TRBJ2-2 TRBD1 medium-sized TRBV19 CASSRQGAMNTGELFF TGTGCCAGTAGCCGACAGGGGGCTATGAACACCGGGGAGCTGTTTTTT
TRBJ2-5 TRBD2 few TRBV6-5 CASRVRAGGRETQYF TGTGCCAGCAGGGTCAGGGCGGGGGGCCGAGAGACCCAGTACTTC
TRBJ2-1 . few TRBV6-6 CASGRDRLTGIYNEQFF TGTGCCAGCGGTCGAGACCGGCTTACAGGGATATACAATGAGCAGTTCTTC
TRBJ2-2 . . TRBV11-2 CASSLVTGPTGELFF TGTGCCAGCAGCTTAGTAACAGGACCCACCGGGGAGCTGTTTTTT
TRBJ1-6 TRBD1 . TRBV7-6 CASSLGRTGGLGNSPLHF TGTGCCAGCAGCTTAGGTCGGACAGGGGGCCTTGGGAATTCACCCCTCCACTTT
TRBJ2-5 . . TRBV5-5 CASSFFSGEQETQYF TGTGCCAGCAGCTTTTTCTCGGGGGAACAAGAGACCCAGTACTTC
TRBJ2-7 . medium-sized TRBV7-6 CASSLAAGQSYEQYF TGTGCCAGCAGCTTAGCGGCAGGACAAAGCTACGAGCAGTACTTC
TRBJ2-3 . . TRBV11-1 CASSFEVTDTQYF TGTGCCAGCAGCTTCGAGGTCACAGATACGCAGTATTTT
TRBJ2-3 . . TRBV27 CATRALGTDTQYF TGTGCCACCCGGGCCCTGGGCACAGATACGCAGTATTTT
TRBJ1-1 TRBD1 once TRBV11-1 CASSRDRGKAFF TGTGCCAGCAGTAGAGACAGGGGAAAAGCTTTCTTT
TRBJ1-1 . few TRBV29-1 CSVEKGGRTEAFF TGCAGCGTGGAGAAAGGAGGGAGGACTGAAGCTTTCTTT
TRBJ2-5 . . TRBV10-1 CAIGRQQETQYF TGTGCCATCGGGCGACAGCAAGAGACCCAGTACTTC
TRBJ2-5 . medium-sized TRBV19 CASSWGGDQETQYF TGTGCCAGTTCCTGGGGCGGGGACCAAGAGACCCAGTACTTC
TRBJ2-1 . . TRBV5-1 CASSLGLGRNEQFF TGCGCCAGCAGCTTGGGTCTGGGCCGCAATGAGCAGTTCTTC
TRBJ2-3 . few TRBV5-6 CASSTTGTLNTDTQYF TGTGCCAGCAGTACCACCGGGACACTCAATACAGATACGCAGTATTTT
TRBJ2-1 TRBD2 few TRBV6-4 CASSDSRGGGDEQFF TGTGCCAGCAGTGACTCTCGCGGGGGGGGCGATGAGCAGTTCTTC
TRBJ2-2 . . TRBV7-2 CASSPTNTGELFF TGTGCCAGCAGCCCGACGAACACCGGGGAGCTGTTTTTT
TRBJ2-5 TRBD1 few TRBV18 CASSPNRGQETQYF TGTGCCAGCTCACCGAACAGGGGGCAAGAGACCCAGTACTTC
TRBJ1-4 . few TRBV6-5 CASSPTRWGNEKLFF TGTGCCAGCAGTCCGACCCGGTGGGGGAATGAAAAACTGTTTTTT
TRBJ2-3 TRBD1 . TRBV7-4 CASSYGQGTDTQYF TGCGCCAGCAGCTACGGACAGGGCACAGATACGCAGTATTTT
TRBJ2-3 . . TRBV6-4 CASSPQGGTDTQYF TGTGCCAGCAGTCCCCAGGGGGGTACAGATACGCAGTATTTT
TRBJ2-1 . . TRBV10-3 CAIGGPSSYNEQFF TGTGCCATCGGGGGGCCGAGCTCCTACAATGAGCAGTTCTTC
TRBJ1-2 . . TRBV5-6 CASSFPGPPLRESYTF TGTGCCAGCAGCTTCCCCGGACCTCCCCTTAGAGAAAGCTACACCTTC
TRBJ2-4 TRBD2 . TRBV7-2 CASSFGSGGAQNIQYF TGTGCCAGCAGCTTCGGGAGCGGGGGGGCGCAAAACATTCAGTACTTC
TRBJ2-7 TRBD1 . TRBV12-3/TRBV12-4 CASKGDSSSYEQYF TGTGCCAGCAAGGGGGACAGTAGCTCCTACGAGCAGTACTTC
TRBJ1-5 TRBD1 . TRBV18 CASSPIRQGEQPQHF TGTGCCAGCTCACCAATTCGACAGGGGGAACAGCCCCAGCATTTT
TRBJ1-1 . medium-sized TRBV19 CASSIAGQARNTEAFF TGTGCCAGTAGTATAGCGGGCCAGGCCCGGAACACTGAAGCTTTCTTT
TRBJ2-5 TRBD2 . TRBV12-3/TRBV12-4 CASSFGGGQETQYF TGTGCCAGCAGTTTTGGGGGGGGCCAAGAGACCCAGTACTTC
TRBJ2-2 . few TRBV7-6 CASSLELARELFF TGTGCCAGCAGCTTAGAGTTGGCTCGGGAGCTGTTTTTT
TRBJ2-3 TRBD2 few TRBV15 CATSRSRTSAITSTDTQYF TGTGCCACCAGCAGATCAAGGACTAGCGCCATAACTAGCACAGATACGCAGTATTTT
TRBJ2-3 TRBD2 few TRBV6-2/TRBV6-3 CASSWRPGGTDTQYF TGTGCCAGCAGTTGGAGGCCGGGGGGGACAGATACGCAGTATTTT
TRBJ1-4 . few TRBV6-1 CASSQGTTNEKLFF TGTGCCAGCAGCCAGGGAACAACTAATGAAAAACTGTTTTTT
TRBJ2-3 TRBD1 . TRBV29-1 CSVEAPGQGSTDTQYF TGCAGCGTTGAAGCCCCGGGACAGGGTAGCACAGATACGCAGTATTTT
TRBJ1-5 TRBD1 . TRBV19 CASSRGTGAYSNQPQHF TGTGCCAGTTCTAGGGGGACAGGTGCTTATAGCAATCAGCCCCAGCATTTT
TRBJ1-2 . . TRBV19 CASSMTGTDSNYGYTF TGTGCCAGTAGTATGACCGGGACCGATTCTAACTATGGCTACACCTTC
TRBJ2-5 TRBD1 . TRBV5-4 CASSFWQGALETQYF TGTGCCAGCAGCTTCTGGCAGGGGGCGTTAGAGACCCAGTACTTC
TRBJ1-3 . . TRBV6-5 CASSYGRGGHSGNTIYF TGTGCCAGCAGTTACGGGAGGGGCGGCCACTCTGGAAACACCATATATTTT
TRBJ2-1 . . TRBV7-2 CASSQSGTTWRNEQFF TGTGCCAGCAGCCAATCCGGGACAACCTGGAGGAATGAGCAGTTCTTC
TRBJ2-7 . medium-sized TRBV5-6 CASSHGTPREQYF TGTGCCAGCAGTCATGGGACGCCGAGGGAGCAGTACTTC
TRBJ1-1 TRBD1 . TRBV19 CASSIRTGRRTEAFF TGTGCCAGTAGTATAAGGACAGGAAGGCGAACTGAAGCTTTCTTT
TRBJ2-5 . few TRBV13 CASSLAGPQETQYF TGTGCCAGCAGCTTAGCTGGACCCCAAGAGACCCAGTACTTC
TRBJ2-3 . medium-sized TRBV19 CASSIGGHHSTDTQYF TGTGCCAGTAGTATAGGTGGACACCATAGCACAGATACGCAGTATTTT
TRBJ2-1 . few TRBV5-5 CASTLKFYNEQFF TGTGCCAGCACCTTAAAGTTCTACAATGAGCAGTTCTTC
TRBJ1-3 . . TRBV5-1 CASSLVTGTGNTIYF TGCGCCAGCAGCTTGGTAACAGGGACTGGAAACACCATATATTTT
TRBJ2-5 . medium-sized TRBV11-1 CASRSKGLTQETQYF TGTGCCAGCAGGAGCAAGGGACTGACCCAAGAGACCCAGTACTTC
TRBJ2-1 . medium-sized TRBV19 CASSARTTYNEQFF TGTGCCAGTAGTGCCCGAACAACCTACAATGAGCAGTTCTTC